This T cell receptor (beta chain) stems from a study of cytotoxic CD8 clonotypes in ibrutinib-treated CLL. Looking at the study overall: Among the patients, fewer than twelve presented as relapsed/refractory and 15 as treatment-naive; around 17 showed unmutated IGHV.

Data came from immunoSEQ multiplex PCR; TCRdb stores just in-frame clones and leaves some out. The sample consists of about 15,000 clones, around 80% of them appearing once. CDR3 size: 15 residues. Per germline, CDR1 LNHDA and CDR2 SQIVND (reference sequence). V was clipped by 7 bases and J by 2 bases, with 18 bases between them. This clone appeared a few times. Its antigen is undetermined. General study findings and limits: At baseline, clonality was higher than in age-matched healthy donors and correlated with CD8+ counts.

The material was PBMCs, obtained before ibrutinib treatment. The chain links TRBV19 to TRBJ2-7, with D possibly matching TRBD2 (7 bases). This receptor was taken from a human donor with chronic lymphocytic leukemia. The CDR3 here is CASTEGRDNTYEQYF. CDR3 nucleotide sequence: TGTGCCAGTACCGAGGGGAGGGACAATACCTACGAGCAGTACTTC.